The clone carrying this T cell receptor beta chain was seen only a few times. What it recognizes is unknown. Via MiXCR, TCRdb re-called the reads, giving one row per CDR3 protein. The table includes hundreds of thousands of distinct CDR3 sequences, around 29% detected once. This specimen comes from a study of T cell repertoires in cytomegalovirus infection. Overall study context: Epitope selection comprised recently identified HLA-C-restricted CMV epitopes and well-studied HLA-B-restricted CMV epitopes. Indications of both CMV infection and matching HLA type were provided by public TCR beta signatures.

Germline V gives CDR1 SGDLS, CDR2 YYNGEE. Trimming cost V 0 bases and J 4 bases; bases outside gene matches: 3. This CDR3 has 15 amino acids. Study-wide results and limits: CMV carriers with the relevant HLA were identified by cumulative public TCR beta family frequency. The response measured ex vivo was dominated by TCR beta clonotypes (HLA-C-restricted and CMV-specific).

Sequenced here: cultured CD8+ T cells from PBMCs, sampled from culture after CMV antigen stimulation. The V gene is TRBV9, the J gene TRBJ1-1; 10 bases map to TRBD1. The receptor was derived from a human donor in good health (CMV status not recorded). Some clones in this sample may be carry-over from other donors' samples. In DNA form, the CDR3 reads TGTGCCAGCAGCGTAGCGGACAGGGGGGGCACTGAAGCTTTCTTT. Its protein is CASSVADRGGTEAFF.